The clone carrying this TCR beta chain came up a few times. TCR beta CDR3 amplification used RNA transcripts. The workflow started with a first-round RT-PCR run with HTBI primers and then moved on to a second-round multiplex PCR. MiXCR was run by TCRdb on the multiplex PCR reads, yielding one entry per CDR3 protein. Of around 1.1 million distinct CDR3 sequences listed, around a third are singletons. V lost 8 bases and J 4 bases, leaving 12 bases between the germline ends. Germline lookup yields CDR1 MDHEN and CDR2 SYDVKM. The CDR3 is 12 amino acids. This sample stems from a study of Graves' ophthalmopathy and Graves' hyperthyroidism.

Sequenced material: peripheral blood or thyroid tissue (not recorded which). The chain couples TRBV28 to TRBJ2-7; tentatively, D is TRBD2 (6 bases). The receptor's source is an adult man with Graves' hyperthyroidism. Here the CDR3 reads CASWDFHYEQYF. CDR3 DNA sequence: TGTGCCAGCTGGGACTTCCATTACGAGCAGTACTTC.